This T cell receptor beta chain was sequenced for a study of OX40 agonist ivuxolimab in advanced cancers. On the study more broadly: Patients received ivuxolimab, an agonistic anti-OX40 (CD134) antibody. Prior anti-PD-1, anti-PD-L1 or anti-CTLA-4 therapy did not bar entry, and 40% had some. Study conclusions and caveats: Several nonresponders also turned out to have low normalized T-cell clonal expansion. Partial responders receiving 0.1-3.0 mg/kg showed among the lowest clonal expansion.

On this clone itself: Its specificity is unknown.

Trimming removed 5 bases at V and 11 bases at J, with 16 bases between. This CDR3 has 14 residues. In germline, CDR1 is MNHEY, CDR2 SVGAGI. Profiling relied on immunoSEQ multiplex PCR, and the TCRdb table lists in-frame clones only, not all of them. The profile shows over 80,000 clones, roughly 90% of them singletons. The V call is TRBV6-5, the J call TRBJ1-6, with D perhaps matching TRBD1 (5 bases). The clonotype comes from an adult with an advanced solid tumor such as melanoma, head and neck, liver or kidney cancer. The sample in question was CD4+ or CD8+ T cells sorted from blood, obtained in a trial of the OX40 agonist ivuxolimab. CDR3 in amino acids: CASSPPVSGAPLHF. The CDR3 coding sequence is TGTGCCAGCAGTCCCCCAGTCTCGGGGGCACCCCTCCACTTT.